This TCR beta chain originates from a study of CD8+ T cells in alopecia areata. Study overall: Oral tofacitinib (5 to 10 mg twice daily) was administered to treated patients. A 6-month off-drug phase came after tofacitinib, which had lasted 6 to 18 months.

The CDR3 totals 15 residues. Between the trimmed V and J ends, which lost 7 bases and 5 bases, there was a span of 17 bases. The germline gives CDR1 ENHRY, CDR2 SYGVKD. This clone appeared a few times. Its antigen is unidentified. Findings of the study overall: Resident alphabeta T cells of normal skin are also sequenced in scalp samples.

Cell sorting on a FACSAria was used to separate CD4+ and CD8+ T cells from the PBMCs. RNA extraction and reverse transcription yielded cDNA as sequencing template. Clones were read by immunoSEQ multiplex PCR, and TCRdb kept only the in-frame ones, dropping some. The sample consists of fewer than 80,000 clones, approximately 60% of them appearing once. This sequence was found in a human donor with alopecia areata. The sequencing here drew on CD8+ T cells sorted from blood, taken at week 0. The chain combines TRBV10-3 with TRBJ2-2, with D unresolved. The CDR3 here is CAIKVDHLGTGELFF. CDR3 sequence (DNA): TGTGCCATCAAGGTCGATCACTTGGGGACCGGGGAGCTGTTTTTT.